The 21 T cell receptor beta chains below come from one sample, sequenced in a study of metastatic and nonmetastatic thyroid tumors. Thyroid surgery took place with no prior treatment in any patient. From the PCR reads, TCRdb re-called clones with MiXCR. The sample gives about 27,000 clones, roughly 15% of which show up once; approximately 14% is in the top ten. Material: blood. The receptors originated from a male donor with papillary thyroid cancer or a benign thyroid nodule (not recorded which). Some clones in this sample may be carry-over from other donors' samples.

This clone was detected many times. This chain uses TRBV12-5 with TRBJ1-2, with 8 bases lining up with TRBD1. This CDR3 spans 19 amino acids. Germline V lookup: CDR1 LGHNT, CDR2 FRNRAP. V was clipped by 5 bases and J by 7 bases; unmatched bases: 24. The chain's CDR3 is CASGLQAGTGSRHIIGYTF. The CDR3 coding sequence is TGTGCTAGTGGTCTACAAGCCGGGACAGGCTCTAGACACATTATTGGCTACACCTTC.

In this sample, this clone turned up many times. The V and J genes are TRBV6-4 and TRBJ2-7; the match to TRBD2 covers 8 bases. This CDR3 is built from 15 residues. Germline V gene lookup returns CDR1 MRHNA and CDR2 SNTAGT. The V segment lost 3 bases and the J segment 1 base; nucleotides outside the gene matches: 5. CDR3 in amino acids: CASSEASGSSYEQYF. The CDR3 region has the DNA TGTGCCAGCAGTGAGGCTAGCGGGTCATCCTACGAGCAGTACTTC.

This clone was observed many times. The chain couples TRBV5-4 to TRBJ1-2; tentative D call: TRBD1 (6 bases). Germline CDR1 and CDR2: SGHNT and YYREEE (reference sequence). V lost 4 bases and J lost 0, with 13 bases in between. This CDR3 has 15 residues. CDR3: CASSPSGAANYGYTF. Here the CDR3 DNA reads TGTGCCAGCAGCCCGTCGGGGGCTGCTAACTATGGCTACACCTTC.

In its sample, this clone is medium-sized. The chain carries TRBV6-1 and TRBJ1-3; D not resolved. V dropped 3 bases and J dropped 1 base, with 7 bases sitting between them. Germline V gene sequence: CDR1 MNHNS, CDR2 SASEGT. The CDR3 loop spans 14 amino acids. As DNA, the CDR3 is TGTGCCAGCAGTGATTTGGGGTCTGGAAACACCATATATTTT. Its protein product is CASSDLGSGNTIYF.

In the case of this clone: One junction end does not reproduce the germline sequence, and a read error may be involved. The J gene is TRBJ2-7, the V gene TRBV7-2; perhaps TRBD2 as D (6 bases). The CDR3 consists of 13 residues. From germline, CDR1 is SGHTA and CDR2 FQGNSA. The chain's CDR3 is CASSLAISYEQYF. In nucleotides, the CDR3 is TGTGCCAGCAGCCTAGCGATCTCCTACGAGCAGTACTTC.

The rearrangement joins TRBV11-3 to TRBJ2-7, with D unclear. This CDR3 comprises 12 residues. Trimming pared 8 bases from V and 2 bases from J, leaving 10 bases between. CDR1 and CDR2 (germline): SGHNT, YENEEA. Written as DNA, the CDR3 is TGTGCCAGCGGGCGTGATCCCTACGAGCAGTACTTC. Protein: CASGRDPYEQYF. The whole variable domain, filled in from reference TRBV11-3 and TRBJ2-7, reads EAGVVQSPRYKIIEKKQPVAFWCNPISGHNTLYWYLQNLGQGPELLIRYENEEAVDDSQLPKDRFSAERLKGVDSTLKIQPAELGDSAVYLCASGRDPYEQYFGPGTRLTVT.

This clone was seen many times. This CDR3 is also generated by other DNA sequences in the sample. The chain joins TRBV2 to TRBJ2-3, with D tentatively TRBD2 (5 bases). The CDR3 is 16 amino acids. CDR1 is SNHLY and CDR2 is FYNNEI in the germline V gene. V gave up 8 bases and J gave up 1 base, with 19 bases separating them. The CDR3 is CASHWTGSGGTDTQYF. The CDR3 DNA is TGTGCCAGCCACTGGACGGGTTCCGGGGGCACAGATACGCAGTATTTT.

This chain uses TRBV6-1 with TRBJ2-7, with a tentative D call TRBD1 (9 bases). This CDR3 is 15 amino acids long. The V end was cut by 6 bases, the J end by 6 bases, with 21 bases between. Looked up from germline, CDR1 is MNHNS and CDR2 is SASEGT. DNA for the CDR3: TGTGCCAGCAGGGGCGGGGGGACAGGGCTCTCCGAGCAGTACTTC. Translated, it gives CASRGGGTGLSEQYF.

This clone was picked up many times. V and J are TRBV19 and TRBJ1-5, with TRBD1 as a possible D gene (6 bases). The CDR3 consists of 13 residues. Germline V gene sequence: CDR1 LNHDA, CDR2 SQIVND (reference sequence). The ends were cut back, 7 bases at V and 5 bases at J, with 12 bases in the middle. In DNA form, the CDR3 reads TGTGCCAGTAATCCAGGGGTGGATCAGCCCCAGCATTTT. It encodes CASNPGVDQPQHF.

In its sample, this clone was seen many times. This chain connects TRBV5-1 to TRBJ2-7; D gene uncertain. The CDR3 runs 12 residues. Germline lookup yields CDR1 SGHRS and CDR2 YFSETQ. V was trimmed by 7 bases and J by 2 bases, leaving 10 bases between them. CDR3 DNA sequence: TGCGCCAGCGGGCCGGGCACCTACGAGCAGTACTTC. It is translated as CASGPGTYEQYF. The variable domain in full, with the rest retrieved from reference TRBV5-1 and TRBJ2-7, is KAGVTQTPRYLIKTRGQQVTLSCSPISGHRSVSWYQQTPGQGLQFLFEYFSETQRNKGNFPGRFSGRQFSNSRSEMNVSTLELGDSALYLCASGPGTYEQYFGPGTRLTVT.

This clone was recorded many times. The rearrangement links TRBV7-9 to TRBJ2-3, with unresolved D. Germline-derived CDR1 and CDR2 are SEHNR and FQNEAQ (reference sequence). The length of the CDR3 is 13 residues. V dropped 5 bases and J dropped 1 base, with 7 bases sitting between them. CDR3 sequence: CASSPLGTDTQYF. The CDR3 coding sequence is TGTGCCAGCAGCCCGCTCGGCACAGATACGCAGTATTTT. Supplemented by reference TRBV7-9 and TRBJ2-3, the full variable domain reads DTGVSQNPRHKITKRGQNVTFRCDPISEHNRLYWYRQTLGQGPEFLTYFQNEAQLEKSRLLSDRFSAERPKGSFSTLEIQRTEQGDSAMYLCASSPLGTDTQYFGPGTRLTVL.

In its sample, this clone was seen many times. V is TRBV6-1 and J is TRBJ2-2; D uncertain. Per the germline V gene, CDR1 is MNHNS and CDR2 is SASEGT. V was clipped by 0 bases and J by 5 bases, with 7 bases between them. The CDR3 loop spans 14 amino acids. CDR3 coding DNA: TGTGCCAGCAGTGAAGCGTCGGAGACCGGGGAGCTGTTTTTT. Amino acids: CASSEASETGELFF.

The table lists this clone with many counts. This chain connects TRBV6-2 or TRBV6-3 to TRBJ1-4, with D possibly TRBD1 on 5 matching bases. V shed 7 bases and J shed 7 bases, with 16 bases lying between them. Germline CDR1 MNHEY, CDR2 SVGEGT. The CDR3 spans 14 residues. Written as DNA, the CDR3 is TGTGCCAGCACCCCGGTCGGGGACGGTGAAAAACTGTTTTTT. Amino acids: CASTPVGDGEKLFF.

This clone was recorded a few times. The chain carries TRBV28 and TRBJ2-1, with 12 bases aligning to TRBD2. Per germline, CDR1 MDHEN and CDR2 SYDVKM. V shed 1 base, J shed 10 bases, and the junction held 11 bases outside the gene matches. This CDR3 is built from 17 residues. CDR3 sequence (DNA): TGTGCCAGCAGTTTATTCTCCTCTGGACTAGCGGGAACAGAGCAGTTCTTC. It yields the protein CASSLFSSGLAGTEQFF.

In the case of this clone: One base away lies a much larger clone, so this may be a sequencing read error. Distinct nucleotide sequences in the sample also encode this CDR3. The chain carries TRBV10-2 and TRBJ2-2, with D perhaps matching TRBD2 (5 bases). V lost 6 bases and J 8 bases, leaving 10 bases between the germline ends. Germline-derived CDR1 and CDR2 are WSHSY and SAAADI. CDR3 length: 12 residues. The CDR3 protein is CASSRTGGELFF. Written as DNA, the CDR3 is TGCGCCAGCAGCCGGACTGGTGGGGAGCTGTTTTTT.

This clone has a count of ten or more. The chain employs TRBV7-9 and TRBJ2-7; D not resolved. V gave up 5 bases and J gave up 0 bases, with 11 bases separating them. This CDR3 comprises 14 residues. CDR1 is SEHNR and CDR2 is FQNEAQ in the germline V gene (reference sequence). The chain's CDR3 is CASSPPEFSYEQYF. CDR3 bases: TGTGCCAGCAGCCCCCCAGAGTTCTCCTACGAGCAGTACTTC.

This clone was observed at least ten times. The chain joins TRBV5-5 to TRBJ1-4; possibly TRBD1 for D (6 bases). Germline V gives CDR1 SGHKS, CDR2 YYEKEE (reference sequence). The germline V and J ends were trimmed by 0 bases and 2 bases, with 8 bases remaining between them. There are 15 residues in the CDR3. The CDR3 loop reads CASSLGTGTNEKLFF. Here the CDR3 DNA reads TGTGCCAGCAGCTTGGGAACAGGGACTAATGAAAAACTGTTTTTT. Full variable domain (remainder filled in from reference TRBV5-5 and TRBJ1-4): DAGVTQSPTHLIKTRGQQVTLRCSPISGHKSVSWYQQVLGQGPQFIFQYYEKEERGRGNFPDRFSARQFPNYSSELNVNALLLGDSALYLCASSLGTGTNEKLFFGSGTQLSVL.

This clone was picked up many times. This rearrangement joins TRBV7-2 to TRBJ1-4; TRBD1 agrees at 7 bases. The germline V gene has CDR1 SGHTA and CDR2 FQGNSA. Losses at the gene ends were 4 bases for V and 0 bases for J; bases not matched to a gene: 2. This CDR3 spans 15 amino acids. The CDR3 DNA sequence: TGTGCCAGCAGCTCGACAGGGCCAACTAATGAAAAACTGTTTTTT. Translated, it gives CASSSTGPTNEKLFF.

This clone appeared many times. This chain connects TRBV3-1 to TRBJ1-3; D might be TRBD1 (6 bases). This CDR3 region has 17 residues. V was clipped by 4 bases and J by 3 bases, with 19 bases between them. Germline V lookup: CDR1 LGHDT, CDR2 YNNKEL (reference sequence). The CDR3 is CASSPATGAPGGNTIYF. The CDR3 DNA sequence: TGTGCCAGCAGCCCGGCAACGGGGGCCCCTGGTGGAAACACCATATATTTT.

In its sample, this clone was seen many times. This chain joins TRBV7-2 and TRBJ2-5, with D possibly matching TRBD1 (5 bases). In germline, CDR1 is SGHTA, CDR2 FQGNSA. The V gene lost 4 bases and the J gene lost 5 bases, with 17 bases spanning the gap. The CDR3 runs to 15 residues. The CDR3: CASSWQGQLAETQYF. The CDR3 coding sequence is TGTGCCAGCAGCTGGCAGGGTCAGCTCGCGGAGACCCAGTACTTC.

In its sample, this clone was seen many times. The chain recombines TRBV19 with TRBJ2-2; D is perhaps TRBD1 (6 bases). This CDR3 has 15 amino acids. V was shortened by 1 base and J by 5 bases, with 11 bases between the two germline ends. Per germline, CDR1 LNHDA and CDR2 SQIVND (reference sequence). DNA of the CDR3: TGTGCCAGTAGTATAGGTTCAGGGGTAACCGGGGAGCTGTTTTTT. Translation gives CASSIGSGVTGELFF.